These 27 T cell receptor beta chains originate from one sample sequenced in a study of blood T cells in healthy people across ages. Alongside a J-beta primer mix, a sample-barcoded 5' primer served in a second PCR lasting about 7 to 11 cycles. From the 5' RACE reads, TCRdb called clonotypes with MiXCR, one entry per CDR3 protein. The sample has hundreds of thousands of distinct CDR3 sequences, about a fifth seen once; the top ten hold 22%. Sequenced: blood. These receptors came from a man between 65 and 80 years old in good health.

Ten or more counts support this clonotype. V and J are TRBV7-2 and TRBJ2-7; 7 nucleotides line up with TRBD1. This CDR3 has 15 amino acids. V was pared by 2 bases and J by 3 bases, with 7 bases of the junction left unmatched. Germline V gives CDR1 SGHTA, CDR2 FQGNSA. The CDR3 coding sequence is TGTGCCAGCAGCTTACAGGGACAGTCAATCTACGAGCAGTACTTC. Protein product: CASSLQGQSIYEQYF.

The genes are TRBV20-1 and TRBJ2-4; maybe TRBD2 (6 bases). The CDR3 covers 13 residues. The V gene's germline CDR1 is DFQATT and CDR2 SNEGSKA (reference sequence). V was cut by 3 bases and J by 8 bases, with 14 bases left in between. CDR3 nucleotides: TGCAGTGCTAGTCTACTAGCTAGAGACATTCAGTACTTC. This translates into CSASLLARDIQYF.

V gene TRBV29-1 combines with J gene TRBJ2-3; no clear D gene. V was shortened by 4 bases and J by 0 bases, with 8 bases between the two germline ends. CDR1 is SQVTM and CDR2 is ANQGSEA in the germline V gene. The CDR3 extends over 13 amino acids. CDR3 coding DNA: TGCAGCGTTGTAGGGAATAGCACAGATACGCAGTATTTT. This codes for CSVVGNSTDTQYF.

V is TRBV9 and J is TRBJ2-5; tentatively, D is TRBD1 or TRBD2 (6 bases each). Judging by the DNA end, TRBJ2-1 fits better; the J call may be wrong. The CDR3 length is 13 residues. CDR1 SGDLS and CDR2 YYNGEE come from the germline V gene. This CDR3 reads CASSPRRGVEQFF. For the CDR3, the DNA is TGTGCCAGCAGCCCACGGAGGGGGGTTGAGCAGTTCTTC.

This chain joins TRBV11-1 and TRBJ2-1, with TRBD2 as a possible D gene (6 bases). The tail of the sequence fits TRBJ2-7 better, so the J call may be wrong. This CDR3 has 13 residues. Germline assignment: CDR1 SGHAT and CDR2 FQDESV (reference sequence). For the CDR3, the DNA is TGTGCCAGCAGCCGTGCTTGGAGGGGCGAGCAGTACGTC. It codes for CASSRAWRGEQYV.

This rearrangement joins TRBV5-1 to TRBJ1-1; 9 nucleotides align to TRBD1. The V gene's germline CDR1 is SGHRS and CDR2 YFSETQ. The CDR3 spans 16 residues. With 1 base clipped from V and 6 bases from J, the junction kept 10 bases outside the gene matches. Here the CDR3 DNA reads TGCGCCAGCAGCTTGCTGGGACAGGGTGGGAGCGCTGAAGCTTTCTTT. Translation: CASSLLGQGGSAEAFF.

CDR3 sequence (DNA): TGTGCCAGCAGCTTCCCCAGGGGGAGGATGGAGACCCAGTACTTC. Translation gives CASSFPRGRMETQYF. The J gene is TRBJ2-5, the V gene TRBV7-9; D is perhaps TRBD1 (7 bases). CDR1 and CDR2 (germline): SEHNR, FQNEAQ (reference sequence). The CDR3 length is 15 residues. V was trimmed by 3 bases and J by 5 bases, leaving 16 bases between them.

The chain is built from TRBV24-1 and TRBJ1-1; no firm D call. The CDR3 covers 13 residues. The germline V gene encodes CDR1 KGHDR and CDR2 SFDVKD. V was trimmed by 8 bases and J by 0 bases, leaving 9 bases between them. In DNA form, the CDR3 reads TGTGCCACCAAAGCTGCCGTGAACACTGAAGCTTTCTTT. It is translated as CATKAAVNTEAFF.

The J gene is TRBJ1-2, the V gene TRBV5-1, with D hard to call. The V gene's germline CDR1 is SGHRS and CDR2 YFSETQ. Trimming left V 0 bases short and J 2 bases short, with 17 bases between. The CDR3 has 17 amino acids. The DNA for the CDR3 is TGCGCCAGCAGCTTGGAGTCGGGCTCAGCAGGCAACTATGGCTACACCTTC. As protein: CASSLESGSAGNYGYTF.

Only a few counts were recorded for this clonotype. V gene TRBV13 combines with J gene TRBJ2-3; perhaps D is TRBD1 or TRBD2 (5 bases each). Trimming took 5 bases from V and 3 from J, leaving 21 bases between them. This CDR3 has 17 residues. CDR1 is PRHDT, CDR2 FYEKMQ, per germline (reference sequence). Here the CDR3 DNA reads TGTGCCAGCAGCCCTCCCCTACGTGGGGGACGGACAGATACGCAGTATTTT. It translates to CASSPPLRGGRTDTQYF.

The chain combines TRBV6-2 or TRBV6-3 with TRBJ1-6; D unclear. This CDR3 contains 13 residues. Per germline, CDR1 MNHEY and CDR2 SVGEGT. V was shortened by 5 bases and J by 7 bases, with 9 bases between the two germline ends. The CDR3 region is CASSTVVNSPLHF. In DNA form, the CDR3 reads TGTGCCAGCAGTACGGTGGTCAATTCACCCCTCCACTTT.

This clonotype appeared a single time. The V and J genes are TRBV5-1 and TRBJ2-4; 7 bases match TRBD2. The V and J ends lost 2 bases and 3 bases, in that order; junction bases with no gene match: 8. The CDR3 consists of 16 residues. Germline lookup yields CDR1 SGHRS and CDR2 YFSETQ. The CDR3 DNA follows: TGCGCCAGCAGCTTCAACCGGGAGGATAGCAAAAACATTCAGTACTTC. It encodes CASSFNREDSKNIQYF. Together with reference TRBV5-1 and TRBJ2-4, the CDR3 gives the full variable domain: KAGVTQTPRYLIKTRGQQVTLSCSPISGHRSVSWYQQTPGQGLQFLFEYFSETQRNKGNFPGRFSGRQFSNSRSEMNVSTLELGDSALYLCASSFNREDSKNIQYFGAGTRLSVL.

The CDR3 DNA is TGTGCCAGTAGTATAGCAGGCAATGAGCAGTTCTTC. Protein sequence: CASSIAGNEQFF. The chain employs TRBV19 and TRBJ2-1, with D hard to call. The CDR3 loop spans 12 amino acids. The V end was cut by 1 base, the J end by 6 bases, with 4 bases between. Germline V gene data show CDR1 as LNHDA and CDR2 as SQIVND (reference sequence). The variable domain in full, completed from reference TRBV19 and TRBJ2-1, reads DGGITQSPKYLFRKEGQNVTLSCEQNLNHDAMYWYRQDPGQGLRLIYYSQIVNDFQKGDIAEGYSVSREKKESFPLTVTSAQKNPTAFYLCASSIAGNEQFFGPGTRLTVL.

V is TRBV30 and J is TRBJ1-3; D remains unclear. Trimming removed 2 bases at V and 0 bases at J, with 5 bases between. Germline assignment: CDR1 GTSNPN and CDR2 SVGIG (reference sequence). The CDR3 contains 13 residues. This chain's CDR3 is CAWSMSSGNTIYF. DNA for the CDR3: TGTGCCTGGAGTATGAGCTCTGGAAACACCATATATTTT.

This clonotype was seen repeatedly, ten times or more. V is TRBV20-1 and J is TRBJ2-5, with 7 bases that match TRBD2. This CDR3 is 12 amino acids long. The V gene end was trimmed by 4 bases and the J gene end by 3 bases; junction bases not matched to a gene: 2. Germline assignment: CDR1 DFQATT and CDR2 SNEGSKA (reference sequence). The CDR3 sequence: CSATLAEETQYF. Here the CDR3 DNA reads TGCAGTGCTACGCTAGCGGAAGAGACCCAGTACTTC.

This clonotype came up a few times. The chain has TRBV6-5 and TRBJ2-7; possible D gene TRBD2, 7 bases. Germline CDR1 MNHEY, CDR2 SVGAGI. Trimming pared 6 bases from V and 3 bases from J, leaving 12 bases between. CDR3 length: 13 residues. CDR3 residues: CASRRGGDYEQYF. CDR3 DNA sequence: TGTGCCAGCAGAAGGGGGGGAGACTACGAGCAGTACTTC.

The rearrangement uses TRBV28 and TRBJ2-5, with TRBD1 as a possible D gene (6 bases). The CDR3 is 16 amino acids. V was pared by 4 bases and J by 1 base, with 16 bases between. Germline V gene data show CDR1 as MDHEN and CDR2 as SYDVKM. The CDR3 loop reads CASSSPGHALQETQYF. In nucleotides, the CDR3 is TGTGCCAGCAGTTCGCCGGGACATGCCCTCCAAGAGACCCAGTACTTC.

The V and J genes are TRBV7-8 and TRBJ2-2, with D uncertain. V shed 5 bases and J shed 6 bases, with 7 bases lying between them. CDR1 SGHVS and CDR2 FQNEAQ come from the germline V gene. The CDR3 is 12 residues long. The chain's CDR3 is CASSQDPGELFF. CDR3 DNA sequence: TGTGCCAGCAGCCAGGATCCCGGGGAGCTGTTTTTT.

Concerning this clonotype itself: The junction departs from the called germline gene at one end, perhaps through a read error. The V call is TRBV4-1, the J call TRBJ1-2; D uncertain. The CDR3 totals 16 residues. In germline, CDR1 is MGHRA, CDR2 YSYEKL. In DNA, the CDR3 is TGCACCAGCAGCCAAGATTGGGCGAGCGACGTTTATGGCTACACCTTC. This sequence encodes CTSSQDWASDVYGYTF.

CDR3 DNA: TGCAGCGTTGAAAATATCGGACTACAGCAGTACTTC. As protein: CSVENIGLQQYF. The chain combines TRBV29-1 with TRBJ2-7, with D maybe TRBD2 (6 bases). CDR1 is SQVTM and CDR2 is ANQGSEA in the germline V gene. The CDR3 sequence is 12 residues long. The V end lost 2 bases, the J end lost 8 bases, and 13 bases lay between the germline ends.

This chain links TRBV27 with TRBJ2-5; TRBD2 matches at 14 bases. After removal of 6 bases from V and 5 bases from J, the junction contained 5 bases not matched to a gene. The CDR3 runs 15 residues. Per the germline V gene, CDR1 is MNHEY and CDR2 is SMNVEV (reference sequence). The CDR3: CASRGLAGALETQYF. CDR3 bases: TGTGCCAGCAGGGGACTAGCGGGAGCGTTGGAGACCCAGTACTTC.

This clonotype was seen more than once but under ten times. At one boundary the junction diverges from the germline segment, which might be a read error. This chain connects TRBV5-1 to TRBJ1-3; possible D gene TRBD1, 6 bases. Germline V gene sequence: CDR1 SGHRS, CDR2 YFSETQ. The CDR3 has 15 residues. The DNA of the CDR3 is TGCGCCAGCAGCTTGGAGACAGGCTCTCGAAACACCATATATTTT. It yields the protein CASSLETGSRNTIYF.

The rearrangement links TRBV7-2 to TRBJ1-2, with unresolved D. Germline CDR1 reads SGHTA; CDR2 reads FQGNSA. Trimming removed 0 bases at V and 13 bases at J, with 15 bases between. The CDR3 extends over 13 amino acids. CDR3 amino acids: CASSLARPTARTF. CDR3 DNA sequence: TGTGCCAGCAGCTTAGCGAGACCTACGGCACGCACCTTC. The variable domain in full, completed from reference TRBV7-2 and TRBJ1-2, reads GAGVSQSPSNKVTEKGKDVELRCDPISGHTALYWYRQSLGQGLEFLIYFQGNSAPDKSGLPSDRFSAERTGGSVSTLTIQRTQQEDSAVYLCASSLARPTARTFGSGTRLTVV.

This clonotype has a handful of counts. The chain links TRBV6-6 to TRBJ2-5; 7 positions agree with TRBD1. The V gene's germline CDR1 is MNHNY and CDR2 SVGAGI (reference sequence). The CDR3 is 14 amino acids. V gave up 2 bases and J gave up 4 bases; unmatched junction bases: 4. This chain's CDR3 is CASSYGQVRETQYF. CDR3 coding DNA: TGTGCCAGCAGTTACGGACAGGTCAGAGAGACCCAGTACTTC.

Only a few counts were recorded for this clonotype. This chain joins TRBV10-3 and TRBJ2-3; TRBD2 matches at 7 bases. Trimming cost V 3 bases and J 1 base; bases outside gene matches: 1. The germline gives CDR1 ENHRY, CDR2 SYGVKD. The CDR3 covers 14 residues. The CDR3 nucleotides read TGTGCCATCAGTGACGCGGGGGGCACAGATACGCAGTATTTT. It codes for CAISDAGGTDTQYF.

The chain is built from TRBV12-3 or TRBV12-4 and TRBJ2-5; unclear D gene. The V and J ends lost 6 bases and 8 bases respectively, with 7 bases between them. The CDR3 length is 10 residues. This chain's CDR3 is CASRQGTQYF. CDR3 coding DNA: TGTGCCAGCAGGCAAGGAACCCAGTACTTC.

This clonotype was counted only a few times. The chain uses TRBV7-9 and TRBJ1-2, with D tentatively TRBD1 (6 bases). The CDR3 spans 12 residues. Germline lookup yields CDR1 SEHNR and CDR2 FQNEAQ (reference sequence). V lost 8 bases and J lost 4, with 11 bases in between. In DNA form, the CDR3 reads TGTGCCAGCGGCCAACAGGGCTATGGCTACACCTTC. Amino acid sequence: CASGQQGYGYTF.